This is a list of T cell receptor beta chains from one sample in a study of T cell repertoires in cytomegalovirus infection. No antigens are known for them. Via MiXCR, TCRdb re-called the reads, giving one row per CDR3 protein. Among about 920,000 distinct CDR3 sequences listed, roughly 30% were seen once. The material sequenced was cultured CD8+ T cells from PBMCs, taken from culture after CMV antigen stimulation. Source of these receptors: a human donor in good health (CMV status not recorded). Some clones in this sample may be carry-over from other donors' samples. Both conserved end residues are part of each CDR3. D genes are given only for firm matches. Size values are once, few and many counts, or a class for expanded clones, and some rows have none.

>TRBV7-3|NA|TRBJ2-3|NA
CASSFTGHDANTQYF
TGTGCCAGCAGCTTTACGGGTCACGATGCGAATACGCAGTATTTT
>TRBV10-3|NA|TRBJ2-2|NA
CAITSEGGDTELFF
TGTGCCATCACATCAGAGGGGGGCGATACGGAGCTGTTTTTT
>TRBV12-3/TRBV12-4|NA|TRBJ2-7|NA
CATTRGSSYEQYF
TGTGCCACCACGAGAGGGAGCTCCTACGAGCAGTACTTC
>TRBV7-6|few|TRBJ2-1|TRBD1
CASSPSPRDSMFF
TGTGCCAGCAGCCCAAGTCCCCGGGACAGCATGTTCTTC
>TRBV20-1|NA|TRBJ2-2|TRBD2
CSARDLLGLADNTGELFF
TGCAGTGCTAGAGATCTCTTGGGTCTAGCGGATAACACCGGGGAGCTGTTTTTT
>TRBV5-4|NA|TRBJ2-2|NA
CATTPTEAYTGELFF
TGTGCCACCACCCCTACGGAAGCCTACACCGGGGAGCTGTTTTTT
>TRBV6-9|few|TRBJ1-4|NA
CATEQGGKFRDNEKLFF
TGTGCCACCGAACAGGGTGGTAAATTTCGTGATAATGAAAAACTGTTTTTT
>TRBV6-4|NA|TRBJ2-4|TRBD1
CASSHGELWGQGTGKNIQYF
TGTGCCAGCAGTCACGGCGAATTGTGGGGACAGGGAACGGGCAAAAACATTCAGTACTTC
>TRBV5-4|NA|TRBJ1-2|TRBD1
CASSVSPGQNYGYTF
TGTGCCAGCAGCGTAAGTCCGGGACAGAACTATGGCTACACCTTC
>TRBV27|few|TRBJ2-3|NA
CASSLSSGATDTQYF
TGTGCCAGCAGTTTAAGCTCAGGGGCCACAGATACGCAGTATTTT
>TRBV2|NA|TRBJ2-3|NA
CAAVFEGSTDTQYF
TGTGCCGCGGTTTTCGAGGGGAGCACAGATACGCAGTATTTT
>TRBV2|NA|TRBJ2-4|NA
CASSEAGENIQYF
TGTGCCAGCAGTGAAGCAGGAGAAAACATTCAGTACTTC
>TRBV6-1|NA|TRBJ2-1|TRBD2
CASPGPRSGGRNEQFF
TGTGCCAGTCCCGGCCCGAGGTCGGGGGGTAGGAATGAGCAGTTCTTC
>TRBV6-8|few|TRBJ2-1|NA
CASRRESSYNEQFF
TGTGCCAGCAGGAGGGAGAGCTCCTACAATGAGCAGTTCTTC
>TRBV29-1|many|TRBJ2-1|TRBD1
CSVSGTVAYNEQFF
TGCAGCGTCTCCGGGACAGTCGCCTACAATGAGCAGTTCTTC
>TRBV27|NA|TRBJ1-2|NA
CASSLRGGGNYGYTF
TGTGCCAGCAGTTTAAGAGGGGGAGGAAACTATGGCTACACCTTC
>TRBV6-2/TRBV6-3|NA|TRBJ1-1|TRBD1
CASDGQGPNTEAFF
TGTGCCAGCGACGGACAGGGACCGAACACTGAAGCTTTCTTT
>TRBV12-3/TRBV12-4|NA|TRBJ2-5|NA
CASSSMVGARPVAQYF
TGTGCCAGCAGTTCCATGGTAGGGGCTAGGCCGGTGGCCCAGTACTTC
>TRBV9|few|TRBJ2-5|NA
CASSTYQGQQETQYF
TGTGCCAGCAGCACCTACCAGGGACAACAAGAGACCCAGTACTTC
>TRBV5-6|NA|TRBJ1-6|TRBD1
CASSRGTVNYNSPLHF
TGTGCCAGCAGCCGAGGGACAGTAAACTATAATTCACCCCTCCACTTT
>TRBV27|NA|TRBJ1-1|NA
CASSLSANGKEAFF
TGTGCCAGCAGTTTATCGGCTAATGGGAAAGAAGCTTTCTTT
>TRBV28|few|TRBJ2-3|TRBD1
CASREQGPDTQYF
TGTGCCAGCAGAGAACAGGGGCCAGATACGCAGTATTTT
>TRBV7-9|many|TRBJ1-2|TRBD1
CASSSGQFLYGYTF
TGTGCCAGCAGCTCGGGACAGTTCCTCTATGGCTACACCTTC
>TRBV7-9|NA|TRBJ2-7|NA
CASSADGQRDEQYF
TGTGCCAGCAGCGCTGACGGGCAGAGGGACGAGCAGTACTTC
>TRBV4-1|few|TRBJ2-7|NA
CASSQEGQAYEQYF
TGCGCCAGCAGCCAAGAGGGCCAGGCCTACGAGCAGTACTTC
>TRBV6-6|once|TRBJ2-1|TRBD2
CASSPSGGHDNEQFF
TGTGCCAGCAGCCCTAGCGGGGGCCACGACAATGAGCAGTTCTTC
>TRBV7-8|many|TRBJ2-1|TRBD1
CASSFGFTGGAYNEQFF
TGTGCCAGCAGCTTTGGGTTTACAGGGGGCGCATACAATGAGCAGTTCTTC
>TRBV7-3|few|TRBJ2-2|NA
CASSPGAPANTGELFF
TGTGCCAGCAGCCCCGGGGCTCCCGCGAACACCGGGGAGCTGTTTTTT
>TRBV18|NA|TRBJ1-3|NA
CASSPSGQGRGNTIYF
TGTGCCAGCTCACCATCTGGACAAGGAAGAGGAAACACCATATATTTT
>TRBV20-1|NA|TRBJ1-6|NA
CSAHGTGYNSPLHF
TGCAGTGCCCACGGGACCGGCTATAATTCACCCCTCCACTTT
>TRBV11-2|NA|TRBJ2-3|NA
CASSSSLSQYF
TGTGCCAGCAGCTCCTCTCTGTCACAGTATTTT
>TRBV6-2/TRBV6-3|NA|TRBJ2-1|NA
CASSYSLTPPWHEQFF
TGTGCCAGCAGTTACTCCTTGACACCCCCGTGGCATGAGCAGTTCTTC
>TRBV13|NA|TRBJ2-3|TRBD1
CASSTGQGGTDTQYF
TGTGCCAGCAGCACCGGACAGGGCGGCACAGATACGCAGTATTTT
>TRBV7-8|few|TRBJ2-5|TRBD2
CASSPGRASGLQETQYF
TGTGCCAGCAGCCCTGGGAGGGCTAGCGGGCTGCAAGAGACCCAGTACTTC
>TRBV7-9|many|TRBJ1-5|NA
CASSLYPPQGRQPQHF
TGTGCCAGCAGCCTATATCCCCCGCAGGGGCGTCAGCCCCAGCATTTT
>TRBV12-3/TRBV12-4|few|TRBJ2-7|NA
CASSLRDRPTYEQYF
TGTGCCAGCAGTCTGCGGGACAGACCAACCTACGAGCAGTACTTC
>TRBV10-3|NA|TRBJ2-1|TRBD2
CAIRESSGGSSSYNEQFF
TGTGCCATCAGAGAATCTAGCGGGGGGTCGAGCTCCTACAATGAGCAGTTCTTC
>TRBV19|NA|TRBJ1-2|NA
CASSTPAGGHGYTF
TGTGCCAGTAGTACCCCCGCTGGGGGGCATGGCTACACCTTC
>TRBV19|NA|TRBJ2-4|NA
CVRFEWRAKNIQYF
TGTGTCAGATTTGAGTGGAGAGCCAAAAACATTCAGTACTTC
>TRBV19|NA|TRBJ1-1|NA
CASSSWTRVTEAFF
TGTGCCAGTAGTTCCTGGACCCGGGTCACTGAAGCTTTCTTT